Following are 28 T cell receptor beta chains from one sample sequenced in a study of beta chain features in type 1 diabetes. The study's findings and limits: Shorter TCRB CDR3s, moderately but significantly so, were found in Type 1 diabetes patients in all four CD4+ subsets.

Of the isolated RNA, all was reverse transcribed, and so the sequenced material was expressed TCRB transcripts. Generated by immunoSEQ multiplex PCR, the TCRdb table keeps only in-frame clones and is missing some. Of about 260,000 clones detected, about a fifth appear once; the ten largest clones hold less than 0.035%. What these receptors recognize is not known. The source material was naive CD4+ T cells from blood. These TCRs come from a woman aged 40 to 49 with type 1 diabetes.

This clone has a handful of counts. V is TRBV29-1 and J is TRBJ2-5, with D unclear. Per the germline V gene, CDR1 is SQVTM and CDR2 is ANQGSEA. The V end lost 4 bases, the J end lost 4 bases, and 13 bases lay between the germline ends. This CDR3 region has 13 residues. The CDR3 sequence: CSVAAGPGETQYF. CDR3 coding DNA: TGCAGCGTTGCGGCAGGCCCAGGAGAGACCCAGTACTTC. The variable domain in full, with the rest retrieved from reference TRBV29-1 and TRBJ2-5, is SAVISQKPSRDICQRGTSLTIQCQVDSQVTMMFWYRQQPGQSLTLIATANQGSEATYESGFVIDKFPISRPNLTFSTLTVSNMSPEDSSIYLCSVAAGPGETQYFGPGTRLLVL.

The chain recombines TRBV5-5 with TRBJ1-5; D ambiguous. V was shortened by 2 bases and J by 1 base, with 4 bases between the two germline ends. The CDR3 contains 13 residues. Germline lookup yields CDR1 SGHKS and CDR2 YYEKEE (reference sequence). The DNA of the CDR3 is TGTGCCAGCAGCTTTATCAGCAATCAGCCCCAGCATTTT. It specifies CASSFISNQPQHF.

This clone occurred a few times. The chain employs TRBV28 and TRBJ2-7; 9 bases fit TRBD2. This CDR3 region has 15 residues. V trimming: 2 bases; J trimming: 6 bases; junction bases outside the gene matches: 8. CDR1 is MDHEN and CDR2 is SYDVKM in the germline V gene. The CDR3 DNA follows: TGTGCCAGCAGTTTAGTAGGTAGCGGGAGAATCGAGCAGTACTTC. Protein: CASSLVGSGRIEQYF.

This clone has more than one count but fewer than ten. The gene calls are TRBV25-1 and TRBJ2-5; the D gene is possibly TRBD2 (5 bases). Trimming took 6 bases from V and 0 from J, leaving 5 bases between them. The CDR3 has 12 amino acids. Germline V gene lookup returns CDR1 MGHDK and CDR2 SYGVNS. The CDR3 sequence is CASSGDQETQYF. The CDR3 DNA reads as TGTGCCAGCAGCGGGGACCAAGAGACCCAGTACTTC.

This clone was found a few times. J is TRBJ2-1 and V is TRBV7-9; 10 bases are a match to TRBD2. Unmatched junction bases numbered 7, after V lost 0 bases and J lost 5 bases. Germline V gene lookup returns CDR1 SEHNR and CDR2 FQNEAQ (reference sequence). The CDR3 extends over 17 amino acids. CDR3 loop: CASSLAPSGGHHNEQFF. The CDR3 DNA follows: TGTGCCAGCAGCTTAGCCCCTAGCGGGGGCCACCACAATGAGCAGTTCTTC.

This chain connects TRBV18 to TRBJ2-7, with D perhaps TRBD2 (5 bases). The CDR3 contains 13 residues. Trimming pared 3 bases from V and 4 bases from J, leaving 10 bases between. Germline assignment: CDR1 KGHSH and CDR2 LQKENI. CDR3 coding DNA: TGTGCCAGCTCACCGCCAGAGGGTTACGAGCAGTACTTC. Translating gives CASSPPEGYEQYF.

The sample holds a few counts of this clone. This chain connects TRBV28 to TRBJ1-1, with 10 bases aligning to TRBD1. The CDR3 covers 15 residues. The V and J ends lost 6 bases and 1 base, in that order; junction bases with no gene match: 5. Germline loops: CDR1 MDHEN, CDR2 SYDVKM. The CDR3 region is CASRTGGAENTEAFF. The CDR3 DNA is TGTGCCAGCAGGACAGGGGGCGCAGAGAACACTGAAGCTTTCTTT.

This chain's CDR3 is CASSQGAPEAFF. In DNA form, the CDR3 reads TGTGCCAGCAGCCAAGGGGCGCCTGAAGCTTTCTTT. The chain uses TRBV4-2 and TRBJ1-1; D unclear. The CDR3 runs 12 residues. The V and J ends lost 1 base and 6 bases respectively, with 6 bases between them. Germline-derived CDR1 and CDR2 are LGHNA and YNFKEQ.

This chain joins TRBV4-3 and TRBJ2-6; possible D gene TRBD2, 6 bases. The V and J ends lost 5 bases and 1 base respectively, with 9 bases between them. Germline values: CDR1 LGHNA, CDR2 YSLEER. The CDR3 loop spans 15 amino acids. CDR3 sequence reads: CASSAGRSGANVLTF. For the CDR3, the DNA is TGCGCCAGCAGCGCGGGGAGATCTGGGGCCAACGTCCTGACTTTC.

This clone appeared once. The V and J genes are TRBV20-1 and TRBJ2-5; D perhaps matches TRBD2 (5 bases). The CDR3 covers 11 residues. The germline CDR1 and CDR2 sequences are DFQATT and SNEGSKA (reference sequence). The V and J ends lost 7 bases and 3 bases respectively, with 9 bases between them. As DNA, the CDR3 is TGCAGTGTGGAGGTAAAAGAGACCCAGTACTTC. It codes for CSVEVKETQYF.

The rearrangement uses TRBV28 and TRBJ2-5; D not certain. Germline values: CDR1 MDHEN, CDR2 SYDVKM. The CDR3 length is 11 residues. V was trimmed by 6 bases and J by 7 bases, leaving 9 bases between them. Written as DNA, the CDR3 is TGTGCCAGCAGCTCCCTGCGGACCCAGTACTTC. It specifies CASSSLRTQYF.

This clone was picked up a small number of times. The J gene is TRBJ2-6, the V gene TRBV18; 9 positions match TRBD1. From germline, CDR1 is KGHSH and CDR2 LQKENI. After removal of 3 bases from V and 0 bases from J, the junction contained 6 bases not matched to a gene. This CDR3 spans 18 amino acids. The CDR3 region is CASSPPGTGYSGANVLTF. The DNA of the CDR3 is TGTGCCAGCTCACCGCCCGGGACAGGGTACTCTGGGGCCAACGTCCTGACTTTC. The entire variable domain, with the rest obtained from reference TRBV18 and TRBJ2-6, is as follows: NAGVMQNPRHLVRRRGQEARLRCSPMKGHSHVYWYRQLPEEGLKFMVYLQKENIIDESGMPKERFSAEFPKEGPSILRIQQVVRGDSAAYFCASSPPGTGYSGANVLTFGAGSRLTVL.

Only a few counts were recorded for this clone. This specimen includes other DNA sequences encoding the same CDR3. CDR3 region: CASRGQVNTEAFF. The DNA for the CDR3 is TGTGCCAGTAGGGGACAGGTTAACACTGAAGCTTTCTTT. The genes are TRBV19 and TRBJ1-1, with 8 bases identical to TRBD1. The ends lost 6 bases at V and 2 bases at J; junction bases unmatched: 2. This CDR3 contains 13 residues. Germline V gives CDR1 LNHDA, CDR2 SQIVND (reference sequence).

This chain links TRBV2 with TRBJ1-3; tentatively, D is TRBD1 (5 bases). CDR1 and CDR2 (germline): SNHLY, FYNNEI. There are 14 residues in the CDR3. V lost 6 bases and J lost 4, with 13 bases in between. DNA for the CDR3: TGTGCCAGCAGGGGGGACTTCCTGGGAAACACCATATATTTT. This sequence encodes CASRGDFLGNTIYF.

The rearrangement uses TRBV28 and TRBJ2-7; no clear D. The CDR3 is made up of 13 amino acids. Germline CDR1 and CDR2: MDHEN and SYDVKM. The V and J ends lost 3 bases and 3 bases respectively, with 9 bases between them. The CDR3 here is CASSFLRVYEQYF. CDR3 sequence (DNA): TGTGCCAGCAGTTTTCTCCGGGTCTACGAGCAGTACTTC.

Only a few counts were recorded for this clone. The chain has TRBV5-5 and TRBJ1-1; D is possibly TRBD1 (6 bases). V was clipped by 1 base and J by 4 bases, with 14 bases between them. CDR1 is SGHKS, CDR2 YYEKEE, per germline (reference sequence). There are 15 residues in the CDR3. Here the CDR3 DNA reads TGTGCCAGCAGCTTGACGCAGGGGTGGGGCACTGAAGCTTTCTTT. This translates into CASSLTQGWGTEAFF. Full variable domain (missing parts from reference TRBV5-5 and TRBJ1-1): DAGVTQSPTHLIKTRGQQVTLRCSPISGHKSVSWYQQVLGQGPQFIFQYYEKEERGRGNFPDRFSARQFPNYSSELNVNALLLGDSALYLCASSLTQGWGTEAFFGQGTRLTVV.

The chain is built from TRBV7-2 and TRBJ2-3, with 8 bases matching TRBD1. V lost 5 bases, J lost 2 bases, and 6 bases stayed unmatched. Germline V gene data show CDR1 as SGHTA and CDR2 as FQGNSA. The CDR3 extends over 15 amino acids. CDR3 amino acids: CASSVTGATTDTQYF. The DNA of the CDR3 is TGTGCCAGCAGCGTGACAGGGGCGACCACAGATACGCAGTATTTT.

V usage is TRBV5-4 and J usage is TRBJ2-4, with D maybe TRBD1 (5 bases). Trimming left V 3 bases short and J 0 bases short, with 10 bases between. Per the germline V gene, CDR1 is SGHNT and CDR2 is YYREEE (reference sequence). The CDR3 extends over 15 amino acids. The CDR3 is CASSSKTEAKNIQYF. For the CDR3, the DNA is TGTGCCAGCAGCTCGAAGACAGAAGCCAAAAACATTCAGTACTTC. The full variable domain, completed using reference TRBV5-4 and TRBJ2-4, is ETGVTQSPTHLIKTRGQQVTLRCSSQSGHNTVSWYQQALGQGPQFIFQYYREEENGRGNFPPRFSGLQFPNYSSELNVNALELDDSALYLCASSSKTEAKNIQYFGAGTRLSVL.

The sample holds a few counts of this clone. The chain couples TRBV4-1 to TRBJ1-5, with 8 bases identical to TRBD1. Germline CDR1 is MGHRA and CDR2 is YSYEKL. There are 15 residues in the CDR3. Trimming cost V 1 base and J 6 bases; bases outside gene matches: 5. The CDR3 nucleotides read TGCGCCAGCAGCCAAGCACAGGGGGGGATTCAGCCCCAGCATTTT. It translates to CASSQAQGGIQPQHF.

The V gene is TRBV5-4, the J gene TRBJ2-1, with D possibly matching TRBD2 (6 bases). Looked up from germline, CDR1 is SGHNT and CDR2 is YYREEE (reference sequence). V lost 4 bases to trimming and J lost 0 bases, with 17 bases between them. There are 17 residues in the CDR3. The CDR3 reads CASSPDSGVSSYNEQFF. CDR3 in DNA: TGTGCCAGCAGCCCTGATTCGGGGGTCAGCTCCTACAATGAGCAGTTCTTC.

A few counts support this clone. Here the CDR3 DNA reads TGTGCCAGCAGGGGACAGGGAACGAACACTGAAGCTTTCTTT. Translating it yields CASRGQGTNTEAFF. The chain links TRBV5-6 to TRBJ1-1; TRBD1 matches at 9 bases. CDR3 length equals 14 residues. The ends lost 5 bases at V and 1 base at J; junction bases unmatched: 3. Germline V gives CDR1 SGHDT, CDR2 YYEEEE.

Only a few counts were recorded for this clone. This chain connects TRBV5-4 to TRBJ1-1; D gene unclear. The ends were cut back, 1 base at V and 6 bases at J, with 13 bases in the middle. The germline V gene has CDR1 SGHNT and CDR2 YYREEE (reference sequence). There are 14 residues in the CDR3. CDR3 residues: CASSLNEERPEAFF. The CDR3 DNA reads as TGTGCCAGCAGCTTGAATGAGGAGAGGCCTGAAGCTTTCTTT.

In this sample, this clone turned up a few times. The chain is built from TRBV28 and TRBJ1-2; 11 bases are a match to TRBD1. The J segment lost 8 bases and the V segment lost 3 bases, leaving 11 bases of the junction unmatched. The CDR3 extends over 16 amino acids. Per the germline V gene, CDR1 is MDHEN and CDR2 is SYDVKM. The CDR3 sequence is CASSFGTGGLYGGYTF. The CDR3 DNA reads TGTGCCAGCAGTTTCGGGACAGGGGGACTCTATGGAGGCTACACCTTC.

The CDR3 sequence is CASSLKDRGRTGELFF. CDR3 nucleotides: TGTGCCAGCAGTTTAAAAGACAGGGGGAGGACCGGGGAGCTGTTTTTT. V usage is TRBV28 and J usage is TRBJ2-2; TRBD1 matches at 9 bases. In germline, CDR1 is MDHEN, CDR2 SYDVKM. CDR3 length equals 16 residues. The J segment lost 5 bases and the V segment lost 2 bases, leaving 6 bases of the junction unmatched.

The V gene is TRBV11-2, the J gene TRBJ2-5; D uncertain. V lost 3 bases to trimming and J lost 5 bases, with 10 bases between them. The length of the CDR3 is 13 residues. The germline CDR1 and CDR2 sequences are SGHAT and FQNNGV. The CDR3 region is CASSFGLVETQYF. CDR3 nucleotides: TGTGCCAGCAGCTTCGGGTTGGTGGAGACCCAGTACTTC.

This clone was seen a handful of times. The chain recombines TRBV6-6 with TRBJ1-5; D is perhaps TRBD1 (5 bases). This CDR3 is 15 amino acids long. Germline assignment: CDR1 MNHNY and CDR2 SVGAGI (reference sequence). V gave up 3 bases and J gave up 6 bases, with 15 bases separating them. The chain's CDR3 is CASSYFGREGQPQHF. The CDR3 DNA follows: TGTGCCAGCAGTTATTTCGGCAGGGAGGGTCAGCCCCAGCATTTT.

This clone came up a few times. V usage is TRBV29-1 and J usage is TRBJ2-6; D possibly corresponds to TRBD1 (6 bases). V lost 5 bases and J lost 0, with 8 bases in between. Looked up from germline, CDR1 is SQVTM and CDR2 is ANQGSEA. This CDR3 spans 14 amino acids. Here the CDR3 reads CSVRQVSGANVLTF. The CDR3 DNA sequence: TGCAGCGTTCGACAGGTCTCTGGGGCCAACGTCCTGACTTTC.

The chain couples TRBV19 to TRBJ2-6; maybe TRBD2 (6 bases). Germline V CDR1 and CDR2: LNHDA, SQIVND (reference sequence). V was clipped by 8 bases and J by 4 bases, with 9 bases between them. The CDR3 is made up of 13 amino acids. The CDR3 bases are TGTGCCAGTGGACTACCAGGGGCCAACGTCCTGACTTTC. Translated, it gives CASGLPGANVLTF.